This T cell receptor (beta chain) emerged from a study of graft-versus-host responses after intestinal transplantation. As for the study in general: All recipients got anti-thymocyte globulin induction, then tacrolimus and steroids for 3 to 4 years.

Sequencing used immunoSEQ multiplex PCR; TCRdb keeps in-frame clones, though not all of them. The top ten hold under 6.5% of the sample, which has approximately 92,000 clones, over 80% seen once. As regards this clone: What it recognizes is unknown.

The CDR3 runs 14 residues. CDR1 and CDR2 from the germline V gene are MNHNY and SVGAGI (reference sequence). V lost 1 base to trimming and J lost 6 bases, with 13 bases between them. This sequence joins TRBV6-6 and TRBJ2-7; tentatively, D is TRBD1 or TRBD2 (5 bases each). The source of this sequence is a human donor who received an intestinal transplant. Specimen: unstimulated CD8+ T cells sorted from spleen or lymph node cells, collected before intestinal transplant. DNA for the CDR3: TGTGCCAGCAGTTACTATCAGGGAAGCGGCGAGCAGTACTTC. It codes for CASSYYQGSGEQYF.